The 25 T cell receptor beta chains in this list originate from one sample, sequenced in a study of Ad26.COV2.S vaccination and SARS-CoV-2 variants. The repertoire was sequenced with immunoSEQ multiplex PCR; TCRdb's copy has only in-frame clones and lacks some. The sample comprises 300,000 to 450,000 clones, about 91% of which are singletons, and under 4% rests with the top ten. Sequencing used peripheral blood, obtained after recovery from COVID-19. These receptor sequences come from a human donor who had recovered from COVID-19.

The chain links TRBV27 to TRBJ2-6; D not certain. Germline V gene lookup returns CDR1 MNHEY and CDR2 SMNVEV (reference sequence). This CDR3 has 13 amino acids. Trimming shortened V by 5 bases and J by 0 bases, and 2 bases separated the two germline ends. In DNA, the CDR3 is TGTGCCAGCAGTCACTCTGGGGCCAACGTCCTGACTTTC. Translating it yields CASSHSGANVLTF.

The CDR3 DNA reads as TGCGCCAGCAGCGGGGCCCCATCCTCCGGGGAGCTGTTTTTT. This codes for CASSGAPSSGELFF. The genes are TRBV5-1 and TRBJ2-2; tentatively, D is TRBD1 (5 bases). Germline assignment: CDR1 SGHRS and CDR2 YFSETQ. V dropped 4 bases and J dropped 6 bases, with 13 bases sitting between them. This CDR3 is 14 amino acids long. Based on the CDR3 plus reference TRBV5-1 and TRBJ2-2, the full variable domain is KAGVTQTPRYLIKTRGQQVTLSCSPISGHRSVSWYQQTPGQGLQFLFEYFSETQRNKGNFPGRFSGRQFSNSRSEMNVSTLELGDSALYLCASSGAPSSGELFFGEGSRLTVL.

The V and J genes are TRBV6-2 or TRBV6-3 and TRBJ2-2; 8 bases map to TRBD2. Germline CDR1 and CDR2: MNHEY and SVGEGT. The J segment lost 1 base and the V segment lost 4 bases, leaving 5 bases of the junction unmatched. This CDR3 is built from 16 residues. CDR3 sequence (DNA): TGTGCCAGCAGTTCTGAGACTAGCGAGAACACCGGGGAGCTGTTTTTT. This codes for CASSSETSENTGELFF.

V is TRBV27 and J is TRBJ1-2; tentative D call: TRBD1 (5 bases). CDR3 length: 14 residues. Between the trimmed V and J ends, which lost 5 bases and 0 bases, there was a span of 10 bases. Germline V gene sequence: CDR1 MNHEY, CDR2 SMNVEV (reference sequence). The CDR3 sequence is CASSNMDTNYGYTF. Here the CDR3 DNA reads TGTGCCAGCAGTAATATGGACACTAACTATGGCTACACCTTC.

With respect to this clone: One end of the junction does not line up with germline, which may come from a read error. The CDR3 region has the DNA TGCAGTGCAACTTTGGCGGGGGCCACCTTCTTC. This codes for CSATLAGATFF. The V gene is TRBV20-1, the J gene TRBJ2-7; D may be TRBD2 (7 bases). In germline, CDR1 is DFQATT, CDR2 SNEGSKA (reference sequence). CDR3 length equals 11 residues.

The chain joins TRBV2 to TRBJ2-3; D gene ambiguous. The CDR3 loop spans 13 amino acids. Between the trimmed V and J ends, which lost 8 bases and 4 bases, there was a span of 13 bases. Germline V lookup: CDR1 SNHLY, CDR2 FYNNEI. This chain's CDR3 is CASSFIRSDTQYF. CDR3 nucleotide sequence: TGTGCCAGCTCGTTTATCAGGTCAGATACGCAGTATTTT. Full variable domain (missing parts from reference TRBV2 and TRBJ2-3): EPEVTQTPSHQVTQMGQEVILRCVPISNHLYFYWYRQILGQKVEFLVSFYNNEISEKSEIFDDQFSVERPDGSNFTLKIRSTKLEDSAMYFCASSFIRSDTQYFGPGTRLTVL.

This chain joins TRBV19 and TRBJ1-6; 7 positions agree with TRBD1. The germline gives CDR1 LNHDA, CDR2 SQIVND (reference sequence). This CDR3 is built from 13 residues. V shed 9 bases, J shed 9 bases, and the junction held 8 bases outside the gene matches. This CDR3 reads CASEQGTGSPLHF. CDR3 DNA sequence: TGTGCCAGCGAACAGGGGACCGGTTCACCCCTCCACTTT.

This clone was counted once. The J gene is TRBJ2-7, the V gene TRBV10-3; 10 bases map to TRBD1. Trimming cost V 6 bases and J 2 bases; bases outside gene matches: 4. The CDR3 loop spans 14 amino acids. Germline CDR1 and CDR2: ENHRY and SYGVKD. The CDR3 loop is CAISVDRGPYEQYF. The DNA for the CDR3 is TGTGCCATCAGCGTTGACAGGGGGCCCTACGAGCAGTACTTC.

The chain is built from TRBV6-6 and TRBJ2-3; no clear D gene. Germline V gives CDR1 MNHNY, CDR2 SVGAGI (reference sequence). This CDR3 is built from 14 residues. The V end lost 4 bases, the J end lost 0 bases, and 8 bases lay between the germline ends. The DNA of the CDR3 is TGTGCCAGCAGTTTTGGCACGAGCACAGATACGCAGTATTTT. Residues: CASSFGTSTDTQYF.

This chain links TRBV27 with TRBJ2-5; D is unresolved. V was trimmed by 2 bases and J by 1 base, leaving 11 bases between them. CDR1 is MNHEY, CDR2 SMNVEV, per germline (reference sequence). This CDR3 region has 15 residues. CDR3 sequence (DNA): TGTGCCAGCAGTTTAGTAAGGGAACTCCAAGAGACCCAGTACTTC. Its protein is CASSLVRELQETQYF.

J is TRBJ1-3 and V is TRBV6-5; D unresolved. The germline V gene has CDR1 MNHEY and CDR2 SVGAGI. V lost 2 bases and J lost 7, with 15 bases in between. The CDR3 sequence is 15 residues long. In nucleotides, the CDR3 is TGTGCCAGCAGTTACCTCCCGCTAGGTTTGAACACCATATATTTT. Translating gives CASSYLPLGLNTIYF.

J is TRBJ2-1 and V is TRBV11-2, with 11 bases matching TRBD2. With V trimmed by 5 bases and J by 2 bases, 2 bases remained unmatched. This CDR3 has 15 residues. The germline V gene encodes CDR1 SGHAT and CDR2 FQNNGV. DNA for the CDR3: TGTGCCAGCAGCCCGGGACTAGCGGCCTACAATGAGCAGTTCTTC. As protein: CASSPGLAAYNEQFF.

J is TRBJ1-4 and V is TRBV2; TRBD1 might be the D (5 bases). V dropped 5 bases and J dropped 7 bases, with 8 bases sitting between them. CDR1 is SNHLY, CDR2 FYNNEI, per germline. The CDR3 is made up of 12 amino acids. Here the CDR3 DNA reads TGTGCCAGCAGTTCGACAGTTGAAAAACTGTTTTTT. It encodes CASSSTVEKLFF.

V and J are TRBV6-4 and TRBJ1-2, with D possibly being TRBD1 (6 bases). CDR3 length: 16 residues. The V and J ends lost 0 bases and 2 bases respectively, with 13 bases between them. Germline V gene lookup returns CDR1 MRHNA and CDR2 SNTAGT. Here the CDR3 DNA reads TGTGCCAGCAGTGACTCGAAAGGGGGGCAGAACTATGGCTACACCTTC. Translation gives CASSDSKGGQNYGYTF.

This sequence joins TRBV5-4 and TRBJ1-1; possible D gene TRBD1, 5 bases. CDR3 length equals 14 residues. Per the germline V gene, CDR1 is SGHNT and CDR2 is YYREEE (reference sequence). Deletions cut 4 bases from V and 2 bases from J, with 12 bases between. The DNA of the CDR3 is TGTGCCAGCAGCCCGGGACCGCTAAACACTGAAGCTTTCTTT. It specifies CASSPGPLNTEAFF.

The chain recombines TRBV13 with TRBJ1-1, with D tentatively TRBD1 (5 bases). V shed 5 bases and J shed 6 bases, with 13 bases lying between them. The CDR3 is made up of 13 amino acids. From germline, CDR1 is PRHDT and CDR2 FYEKMQ (reference sequence). In nucleotides, the CDR3 is TGTGCCAGCAGCCCGGGGGGAACTCCTGAAGCTTTCTTT. This gives the protein CASSPGGTPEAFF.

CDR3: CASSPFSTGGGEQYF. CDR3 DNA: TGTGCCAGCAGTCCCTTTTCGACAGGCGGGGGAGAGCAGTACTTC. The chain uses TRBV27 and TRBJ2-7, with D possibly TRBD2 on 7 matching bases. Germline V CDR1 and CDR2: MNHEY, SMNVEV (reference sequence). Trimming pared 5 bases from V and 7 bases from J, leaving 21 bases between. The CDR3 sequence is 15 residues long.

This clone was seen more than once but under ten times. The V and J genes are TRBV9 and TRBJ2-3, with D perhaps TRBD1 or TRBD2 (5 bases each). Germline assignment: CDR1 SGDLS and CDR2 YYNGEE. This CDR3 is built from 16 residues. V was shortened by 4 bases and J by 0 bases, with 15 bases between the two germline ends. The CDR3 region is CASSSHGAPSTDTQYF. Written as DNA, the CDR3 is TGTGCCAGCAGCTCACACGGGGCTCCCAGCACAGATACGCAGTATTTT.

The chain joins TRBV2 to TRBJ2-1; possible D gene TRBD1, 5 bases. The germline gives CDR1 SNHLY, CDR2 FYNNEI. The V gene lost 8 bases and the J gene lost 1 base, with 12 bases spanning the gap. CDR3 length: 14 residues. CDR3 sequence: CASGRGKSYNEQFF. The CDR3 nucleotides read TGTGCCAGCGGAAGGGGAAAATCCTACAATGAGCAGTTCTTC.

The rearrangement uses TRBV5-1 and TRBJ2-3; D tentatively reads TRBD1 or TRBD2 (6 bases each). V gave up 0 bases and J gave up 5 bases, with 13 bases separating them. CDR3 size: 15 residues. Germline lookup yields CDR1 SGHRS and CDR2 YFSETQ. The CDR3 here is CASSLEGGWGDTQYF. The CDR3 region has the DNA TGCGCCAGCAGCTTGGAGGGGGGCTGGGGAGATACGCAGTATTTT.

The chain employs TRBV2 and TRBJ1-1, with TRBD1 matching 9 bases. With 6 bases clipped from V and 3 bases from J, the junction kept 8 bases outside the gene matches. The CDR3 has 15 amino acids. CDR1 and CDR2 from the germline V gene are SNHLY and FYNNEI. Written as DNA, the CDR3 is TGTGCCAGCAGGGGACAGGGAAGTATGTACACTGAAGCTTTCTTT. Protein sequence: CASRGQGSMYTEAFF.

The V call is TRBV5-6, the J call TRBJ1-5, with D hard to call. The CDR3 loop spans 15 amino acids. Trimming pared 1 base from V and 5 bases from J, leaving 13 bases between. The germline V gene has CDR1 SGHDT and CDR2 YYEEEE. The CDR3 DNA reads TGTGCCAGCAGCTTGCTGGGGTTCCCGCATCAGCCCCAGCATTTT. Its translation is CASSLLGFPHQPQHF.

This chain connects TRBV12-3 or TRBV12-4 to TRBJ2-7; 7 bases map to TRBD1. This CDR3 contains 13 residues. The V gene end was trimmed by 5 bases and the J gene end by 6 bases; junction bases not matched to a gene: 7. DNA of the CDR3: TGTGCCAGCAGTGCCTCGACAGGGACCGAGCAGTACTTC. The encoded protein is CASSASTGTEQYF.

This chain connects TRBV27 to TRBJ1-3, with unresolved D. The CDR3 contains 15 residues. V lost 3 bases and J 0 bases, leaving 9 bases between the germline ends. Germline CDR1 MNHEY, CDR2 SMNVEV (reference sequence). DNA of the CDR3: TGTGCCAGCAGTTTCCCGAACGACTCTGGAAACACCATATATTTT. Translation: CASSFPNDSGNTIYF.

The rearrangement joins TRBV6-6 to TRBJ2-1; 8 nucleotides line up with TRBD2. J lost 8 bases, V lost 5 bases, and 8 bases had no gene match. This CDR3 contains 14 residues. Germline-derived CDR1 and CDR2 are MNHNY and SVGAGI (reference sequence). The CDR3: CASSLPGGGYEQFF. The CDR3 region has the DNA TGTGCCAGCAGTCTTCCGGGAGGGGGATATGAGCAGTTCTTC.